This T cell receptor beta chain was captured by sequencing in a study of OX40 agonist ivuxolimab in advanced cancers. Study-wide findings and caveats: The study observed clonal expansion of CD4+ and CD8+ blood T cells by week 6 at 0.1 to 3.0 mg/kg. CD8+ T cells (on average) carried more expanded clones than CD4+ T cells. Some nonresponders also had low normalized T-cell clonal expansion.

The V and J ends lost 1 base and 0 bases respectively, with 7 bases between them. Germline CDR1 MNHNY, CDR2 SVGAGI (reference sequence). The CDR3 has 15 residues. This clone was detected only once. Its specificity is unknown. TCRdb's table, derived via immunoSEQ multiplex PCR, lists solely in-frame clones and lacks some. In the table there are more than 90,000 clones, roughly 83% of which are singletons. The receptor was derived from an adult with an advanced solid tumor such as melanoma, head and neck, liver or kidney cancer. The chain links TRBV6-6 to TRBJ1-3, with D uncertain. The starting material was CD4+ or CD8+ T cells sorted from blood, obtained in a trial of the OX40 agonist ivuxolimab. In DNA, the CDR3 is TGTGCCAGCAGTTACTGGGAGAGCTCTGGAAACACCATATATTTT. Translating gives CASSYWESSGNTIYF.